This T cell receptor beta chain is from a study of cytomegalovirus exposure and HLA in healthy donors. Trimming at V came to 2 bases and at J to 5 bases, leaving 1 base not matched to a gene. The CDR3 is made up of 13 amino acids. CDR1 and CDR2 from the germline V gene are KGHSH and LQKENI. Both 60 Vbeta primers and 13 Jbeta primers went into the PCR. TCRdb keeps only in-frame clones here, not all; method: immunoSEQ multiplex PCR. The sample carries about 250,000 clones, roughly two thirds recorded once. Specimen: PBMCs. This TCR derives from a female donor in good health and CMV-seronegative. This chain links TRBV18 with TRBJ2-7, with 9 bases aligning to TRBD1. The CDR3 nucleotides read TGTGCCAGCTCACCAGACAGGGGGAACGAGCAGTACTTC. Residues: CASSPDRGNEQYF.